These 5 T cell receptor beta chains were all obtained from the same sample, sequenced in a study of T cell changes during pregnancy in multiple sclerosis. TCRdb's table, derived via immunoSEQ multiplex PCR, lists solely in-frame clones and lacks some. The sample holds tens of thousands of clones; roughly 90% are singletons and the top ten take more than 8%. Material: peripheral blood, obtained after pregnancy. Receptors were obtained from a female donor in good health, enrolled as a control in a pregnancy study.

The chain is built from TRBV9 and TRBJ1-4; tentative D call: TRBD1 (5 bases). V was pared by 0 bases and J by 8 bases, with 14 bases between. CDR1 is SGDLS and CDR2 is YYNGEE in the germline V gene. The CDR3 totals 15 residues. The CDR3 is CASSVAGQGGEKLFF. The CDR3 bases are TGTGCCAGCAGCGTAGCAGGGCAGGGCGGAGAAAAACTGTTTTTT.

V and J are TRBV6-5 and TRBJ2-7; 10 positions match TRBD2. With 10 bases clipped from V and 6 bases from J, the junction kept 6 bases outside the gene matches. Germline V gives CDR1 MNHEY, CDR2 SVGAGI. This CDR3 is built from 12 residues. CDR3 in amino acids: CATVSGGTEQYF. The CDR3 DNA sequence: TGTGCCACCGTTAGCGGGGGGACCGAGCAGTACTTC.

The gene calls are TRBV18 and TRBJ2-1; maybe TRBD1 (6 bases). CDR1 KGHSH and CDR2 LQKENI come from the germline V gene. V was trimmed by 6 bases and J by 3 bases, leaving 12 bases between them. CDR3 length equals 14 residues. The CDR3 DNA reads TGTGCCAGCTCCCCTCAGGACAGCTACAATGAGCAGTTCTTC. Translating gives CASSPQDSYNEQFF.

The chain recombines TRBV7-8 with TRBJ1-2; D is uncertain. The CDR3 length is 15 residues. The V and J ends lost 1 base and 1 base respectively, with 10 bases between them. Germline CDR1 is SGHVS and CDR2 is FQNEAQ. The CDR3 bases are TGTGCCAGCAGCTTAGGTGACCGACATAACTATGGCTACACCTTC. Amino acid sequence: CASSLGDRHNYGYTF.

This clone was recorded once. DNA for the CDR3: TGTGCCACTCGACAGGGGGGGCCTGAAGCTTTCTTT. Translated, it gives CATRQGGPEAFF. The J gene is TRBJ1-1, the V gene TRBV2, with 9 bases fitting TRBD1. With V trimmed by 10 bases and J by 6 bases, 6 bases remained unmatched. The CDR3 covers 12 residues. In germline, CDR1 is SNHLY, CDR2 FYNNEI.